The 18 T cell receptor beta chains listed next were all sequenced from one sample in a study of shared T cell receptors in the human thymus. Data came from immunoSEQ multiplex PCR; TCRdb stores just in-frame clones and leaves some out. The sample holds about 730,000 clones, 70% to 90% seen once. A further study also used this sample, focusing on human thymus T cells.

The sample was thymocytes. These receptor sequences come from a girl under three years old with a congenital heart defect.

The chain is built from TRBV25-1 and TRBJ2-6; a weak D match, TRBD2 (7 bases). The germline gives CDR1 MGHDK, CDR2 SYGVNS. Trimming shortened V by 1 base and J by 1 base, and 14 bases separated the two germline ends. The CDR3 has 18 amino acids. The CDR3 region is CASSESRAGASGANVLTF. DNA of the CDR3: TGTGCCAGCAGTGAATCTCGCGCGGGGGCTTCTGGGGCCAACGTCCTGACTTTC.

The rearrangement uses TRBV6-5 and TRBJ1-1, with 9 bases that match TRBD1. In germline, CDR1 is MNHEY, CDR2 SVGAGI. The trim removed 5 bases at V and 4 bases at J, leaving 5 bases unmatched. This CDR3 contains 14 residues. In DNA form, the CDR3 reads TGTGCCAGCAGTGGGGACAGGGAGCCCACTGAAGCTTTCTTT. Its protein is CASSGDREPTEAFF.

The CDR3 DNA reads TGTGCCAGCAGCGGCGGGGGGGGCCGGCCCGGGGAGCTGTTTTTT. Protein product: CASSGGGGRPGELFF. The V and J genes are TRBV7-9 and TRBJ2-2, with TRBD2 matching 9 bases. The CDR3 contains 15 residues. Germline assignment: CDR1 SEHNR and CDR2 FQNEAQ (reference sequence). V lost 5 bases and J lost 6; bases outside the gene matches: 7.

Comments on this clone: An end of the junction does not agree with germline; a read error may underlie this. The gene calls are TRBV2 and TRBJ1-1; TRBD1 agrees at 8 bases. Per the germline V gene, CDR1 is SNHLY and CDR2 is FYNNEI. CDR3 length: 11 residues. The CDR3 region is CASSYVDRGAF. Here the CDR3 DNA reads TGTGCCAGCAGTTACGTCGACAGGGGCGCTTTT.

This chain connects TRBV21-1 to TRBJ1-5; TRBD1 is taken as the D call from the table, unchecked against the DNA. TRBV21-1 is reported as a pseudogene. CDR3 length: 16 residues. In nucleotides, the CDR3 is TGTGCCAGCAGCAAGTACCGGGACAGGGAGAATCAGCCCCAGCATTTT. Its translation is CASSKYRDRENQPQHF.

The V gene is TRBV7-2, the J gene TRBJ1-6, with D unresolved. The V end was cut by 1 base, the J end by 0 bases, with 13 bases between. The germline V gene encodes CDR1 SGHTA and CDR2 FQGNSA. The CDR3 runs to 18 residues. CDR3 loop: CASSLGPDYNSYNSPLHF. The CDR3 nucleotides are TGTGCCAGCAGCTTAGGCCCTGACTATAACTCCTATAATTCACCCCTCCACTTT.

This clone has a handful of counts. The chain joins TRBV11-2 to TRBJ2-7; TRBD2 matches at 9 bases. CDR1 and CDR2 (germline): SGHAT, FQNNGV. V gave up 3 bases and J gave up 2 bases; unmatched junction bases: 11. The CDR3 has 17 amino acids. The CDR3 loop reads CASSFKPASGEPYEQYF. DNA of the CDR3: TGTGCCAGCAGCTTTAAACCGGCTAGCGGGGAACCCTACGAGCAGTACTTC.

The chain employs TRBV18 and TRBJ2-7; 8 nucleotides agree with TRBD2. Germline CDR1 is KGHSH and CDR2 is LQKENI. The CDR3 has 15 amino acids. The V gene end was trimmed by 2 bases and the J gene end by 1 base; junction bases not matched to a gene: 4. Here the CDR3 DNA reads TGTGCCAGCTCACCAGTGGGACTAGTATCCTACGAGCAGTACTTC. Its protein product is CASSPVGLVSYEQYF.

The chain recombines TRBV28 with TRBJ2-7, with D uncertain. The CDR3 is 12 amino acids. CDR1 and CDR2 from the germline V gene are MDHEN and SYDVKM. The ends were cut back, 2 bases at V and 4 bases at J, with 6 bases in the middle. CDR3 in DNA: TGTGCCAGCAGTTTAAAGAGATACGAGCAGTACTTC. Translation gives CASSLKRYEQYF.

The chain combines TRBV28 with TRBJ2-1; TRBD1 matches at 9 bases. This CDR3 comprises 16 residues. The V gene end was trimmed by 6 bases and the J gene end by 5 bases; junction bases not matched to a gene: 11. Germline CDR1 is MDHEN and CDR2 is SYDVKM. This CDR3 reads CASSSTGTGINNEQFF. The CDR3 bases are TGTGCCAGCAGCTCGACAGGGACAGGGATAAACAATGAGCAGTTCTTC.

The genes are TRBV5-1 and TRBJ1-1; a possible D gene is TRBD1 (6 bases). This CDR3 comprises 12 residues. Trimming shortened V by 2 bases and J by 8 bases, and 10 bases separated the two germline ends. From germline, CDR1 is SGHRS and CDR2 YFSETQ. The CDR3 coding sequence is TGCGCCAGCAGCTTTTCAGGGGAGGAAGCTTTCTTT. It is translated as CASSFSGEEAFF.

This chain links TRBV4-3 with TRBJ1-3; a weak D match, TRBD1 (6 bases). The germline V and J ends were trimmed by 4 bases and 3 bases, with 13 bases remaining between them. The CDR3 covers 15 residues. The V gene's germline CDR1 is LGHNA and CDR2 YSLEER. The CDR3 spells CASSPRGGSGNTIYF. The CDR3 DNA reads as TGCGCCAGCAGCCCCCGAGGGGGTAGTGGAAACACCATATATTTT.

The chain uses TRBV6-5 and TRBJ1-1, with TRBD1 matching 8 bases. CDR1 is MNHEY, CDR2 SVGAGI, per germline. The junction had 8 bases not matched to a gene; V was cut back by 7 bases and J by 1 base. The CDR3 loop spans 15 amino acids. CDR3 residues: CASTEIGQGNTEAFF. CDR3 coding DNA: TGTGCCAGCACCGAAATAGGACAGGGGAACACTGAAGCTTTCTTT.

This sequence joins TRBV7-2 and TRBJ1-1; 10 nucleotides match TRBD1. This CDR3 region has 15 residues. The V and J ends lost 1 base and 5 bases, in that order; junction bases with no gene match: 4. CDR1 SGHTA and CDR2 FQGNSA come from the germline V gene. The CDR3 sequence is CASSLGTGGGTEAFF. CDR3 nucleotides: TGTGCCAGCAGCTTAGGGACAGGGGGAGGAACTGAAGCTTTCTTT.

J is TRBJ2-5 and V is TRBV6-4; 15 bases are a match to TRBD2. CDR1 is MRHNA, CDR2 SNTAGT, per germline. This CDR3 comprises 16 residues. The V and J ends lost 4 bases and 5 bases, in that order; junction bases with no gene match: 5. The CDR3 DNA reads as TGTGCCAGCAGTGTTGGGACTAGCGGGGGGTTCGAGACCCAGTACTTC. This translates into CASSVGTSGGFETQYF.

For this clone: A read error may account for a junction end that differs from germline. This chain connects TRBV4-2 to TRBJ1-1, with TRBD1 matching over 9 bases. Germline V gene sequence: CDR1 LGHNA, CDR2 YNFKEQ. The length of the CDR3 is 16 residues. The CDR3 coding sequence is TGTGCCAGCAGCCGCCAACGGACAGGGGAGAACGCTGAAGCTTTCTTT. This encodes CASSRQRTGENAEAFF.

The chain has TRBV5-4 and TRBJ2-2; D might be TRBD2 (6 bases). Trimming left V 4 bases short and J 5 bases short, with 18 bases between. The V gene's germline CDR1 is SGHNT and CDR2 YYREEE (reference sequence). The CDR3 covers 16 residues. The CDR3 spells CASSHTPGRRTGELFF. The CDR3 DNA reads TGTGCCAGCAGCCACACACCGGGGAGGCGGACCGGGGAGCTGTTTTTT.

This clone has only a few counts. The chain combines TRBV12-5 with TRBJ1-3; D is undetermined. This CDR3 has 14 amino acids. The V end was cut by 5 bases, the J end by 4 bases, with 12 bases between. Germline values: CDR1 LGHNT, CDR2 FRNRAP. The CDR3 DNA is TGTGCTAGTGGTGCCTCCAGACAAGGAAACACCATATATTTT. It is translated as CASGASRQGNTIYF.